Sequencing of this T cell receptor beta chain was carried out in a study of breast tumors, draining lymph nodes, adjacent tissues. This clonotype was observed many times. Breast cancer patients provided tissue from their axillary draining lymph nodes. After removal of 0 bases from V and 2 bases from J, the junction contained 9 bases not matched to a gene. There are 16 residues in the CDR3. The germline V gene encodes CDR1 DFQATT and CDR2 SNEGSKA (reference sequence). Each CDR3 protein gets one entry after TCRdb re-called the multiplex PCR reads with MiXCR. The data show 200,000 or so distinct CDR3 sequences, with 31% seen just once and 4% to 5.5% held by the top ten.

This clonotype was obtained from a female donor with breast cancer. Some clones in this sample may be carry-over from other donors' samples. The sequenced sample was axillary lymph node tissue. The chain carries TRBV20-1 and TRBJ2-5; TRBD2 matches 7 bases. CDR3 DNA sequence: TGCAGTGCTAGAGATTGGGGGGGGAGTAATCAAGAGACCCAGTACTTC. It specifies CSARDWGGSNQETQYF.